This T cell receptor beta chain came from a study of cytomegalovirus exposure and HLA in healthy donors. Whole-study findings and limits: Specificity of three CMV-associated chains for CMV antigens was verified in vitro. CMV serostatus alone was available as immune exposure information. The study put 150 or so TCR beta chains on its list as cytomegalovirus-associated.

On this clone itself: The antigen is unknown.

A multiplex PCR was run with 60 Vbeta primers and 13 Jbeta primers. The table came from immunoSEQ multiplex PCR; TCRdb's copy has only in-frame clones and leaves some out. This sample has about 150,000 clones, with 70% to 90% found just once. The CDR3 length is 21 residues. Trimming removed 2 bases from V and 0 bases from J, with 23 bases in between. Germline CDR1 and CDR2: MRHNA and SNTAGT. Participants comprised healthy donors of bone marrow. The chain combines TRBV6-4 with TRBJ1-6, with TRBD1 as a possible D gene (6 bases). Sequencing was carried out using PBMCs. This TCR came from a woman aged 18-29 years in good health and CMV-seronegative. The CDR3 region has the DNA TGTGCCAGCAGTGACCCCATCCTCTCCAGGGGCCTTAGCTCCTATAATTCACCCCTCCACTTT. Protein: CASSDPILSRGLSSYNSPLHF.